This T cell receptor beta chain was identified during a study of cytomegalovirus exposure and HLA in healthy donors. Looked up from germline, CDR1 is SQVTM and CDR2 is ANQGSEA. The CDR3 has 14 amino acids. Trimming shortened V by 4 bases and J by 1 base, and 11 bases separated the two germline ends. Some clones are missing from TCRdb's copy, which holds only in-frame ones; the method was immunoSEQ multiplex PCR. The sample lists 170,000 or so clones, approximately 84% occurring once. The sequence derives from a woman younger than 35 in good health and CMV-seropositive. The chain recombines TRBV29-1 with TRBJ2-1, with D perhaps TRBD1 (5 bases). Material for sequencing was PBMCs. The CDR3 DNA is TGCAGCGTTGCCAGGGATAGTTCCTACAATGAGCAGTTCTTC. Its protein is CSVARDSSYNEQFF.